This is a list of T cell receptor beta chains from one sample in a study of patients and donors after allogeneic stem cell transplantation. TCRdb recomputed calls from the RT-PCR reads with MiXCR, one row per CDR3 protein. The table includes 150,000 to 200,000 distinct CDR3 sequences, 24% detected once. Material: blood, either unsorted or a sorted T cell fraction (not recorded which). The receptors derive from a human donor who was either an allogeneic HSCT recipient or a stem cell or donor lymphocyte infusion donor (not recorded which). It is not recorded whose cells these are; they may come from a transplant donor. CDR3s include the opening cysteine and the closing phenylalanine or tryptophan. D genes are given only for firm matches. Rows give clone size only sometimes, using once, few, many, or a class for an expanded clone.

v_gene: TRBV5-1; j_gene: TRBJ1-2; abundance: few; d_gene: NA; CDR3nt: TGCGCCAGCAGTTTTTCTAGGAACTATGGCTACACCTTC; CDR3aa: CASSFSRNYGYTF
v_gene: TRBV7-8; j_gene: TRBJ1-5; abundance: NA; d_gene: NA; CDR3nt: TGTGCCAGCAGCAAGACAGATCAGCCCCAGCATTTT; CDR3aa: CASSKTDQPQHF
v_gene: TRBV14; j_gene: TRBJ2-7; abundance: NA; d_gene: NA; CDR3nt: TGTGCCAGCAGCCAATTCGAGGGCAGGGGACGGTCCTACGAGCAGTACTTC; CDR3aa: CASSQFEGRGRSYEQYF
v_gene: TRBV12-3/TRBV12-4; j_gene: TRBJ2-1; abundance: NA; d_gene: TRBD2; CDR3nt: TGTGCCAGCAGCCTACTAGCGGGAGGGCCAGGAAATGAGCAGTTCTTC; CDR3aa: CASSLLAGGPGNEQFF
v_gene: TRBV6-1; j_gene: TRBJ1-6; abundance: NA; d_gene: NA; CDR3nt: TGTGCCAGCAGTGGAACTTTCACCTTCCACTTT; CDR3aa: CASSGTFTFHF
v_gene: TRBV5-1; j_gene: TRBJ1-1; abundance: many; d_gene: NA; CDR3nt: TGCGCCAGCAGCTCGGGCCTGAACACTGAAGCTTTCTTT; CDR3aa: CASSSGLNTEAFF
v_gene: TRBV20-1; j_gene: TRBJ2-2; abundance: NA; d_gene: NA; CDR3nt: TGCAGTGCTAGCGGGAGCGACACCGGGGAGCTGTTTTTT; CDR3aa: CSASGSDTGELFF
v_gene: TRBV4-1; j_gene: TRBJ2-7; abundance: once; d_gene: NA; CDR3nt: TGCGCCAGCAGCCAAGCCGGGACTCCCAGGTGGGAGCAGTACTTC; CDR3aa: CASSQAGTPRWEQYF
v_gene: TRBV5-1; j_gene: TRBJ2-7; abundance: NA; d_gene: TRBD1; CDR3nt: TGCGCCAGCAGCGCCGGGACAGGGGCTGGGATTGAGCAGTACTTC; CDR3aa: CASSAGTGAGIEQYF
v_gene: TRBV5-4; j_gene: TRBJ2-1; abundance: NA; d_gene: TRBD2; CDR3nt: TGTGCCAGCAGCCCTAGCGGGAGGGCCGTCAATGAGCAGTTCTTC; CDR3aa: CASSPSGRAVNEQFF
v_gene: TRBV27; j_gene: TRBJ2-7; abundance: few; d_gene: NA; CDR3nt: TGTGCCAGCAGCCCGGGAGTGGACAGAGAGTACGAGCAGTACTTC; CDR3aa: CASSPGVDREYEQYF
v_gene: TRBV20-1; j_gene: TRBJ1-2; abundance: NA; d_gene: NA; CDR3nt: TGCAGTGCCCCGCAAAGTTATGGCTACACCTTC; CDR3aa: CSAPQSYGYTF